This T cell receptor (beta chain) came from a study of cytomegalovirus exposure and HLA in healthy donors. Study-level findings and limits: In the 95 to 150 validation repertoires, 94% of cluster scores exceeded 0, per a later analysis. Most TCR sequences showed up rarely, but some public TCRs showed up in many donors. The study recorded more than 150 TCR beta chains that were cytomegalovirus-associated.

The CDR3 has 15 residues. V was trimmed by 0 bases and J by 5 bases, leaving 12 bases between them. CDR1 is SGHNT, CDR2 YYREEE, per germline (reference sequence). Turning to this clone: Its target is unknown.

Sequencing was performed with immunoSEQ multiplex PCR; in TCRdb, only in-frame clones are kept and a portion is missing. The sample records more than 85,000 clones, 86% being singletons. The chain is built from TRBV5-4 and TRBJ2-1; tentative D call: TRBD2 (6 bases). This sequence was found in a woman between 18 and 29 years old in good health and CMV-seropositive. Source material: PBMCs. CDR3 DNA sequence: TGTGCCAGCAGCTTGGGGGACTCGACCAACAATGAGCAGTTCTTC. It specifies CASSLGDSTNNEQFF. Together with reference TRBV5-4 and TRBJ2-1, the CDR3 gives the full variable domain: ETGVTQSPTHLIKTRGQQVTLRCSSQSGHNTVSWYQQALGQGPQFIFQYYREEENGRGNFPPRFSGLQFPNYSSELNVNALELDDSALYLCASSLGDSTNNEQFFGPGTRLTVL.